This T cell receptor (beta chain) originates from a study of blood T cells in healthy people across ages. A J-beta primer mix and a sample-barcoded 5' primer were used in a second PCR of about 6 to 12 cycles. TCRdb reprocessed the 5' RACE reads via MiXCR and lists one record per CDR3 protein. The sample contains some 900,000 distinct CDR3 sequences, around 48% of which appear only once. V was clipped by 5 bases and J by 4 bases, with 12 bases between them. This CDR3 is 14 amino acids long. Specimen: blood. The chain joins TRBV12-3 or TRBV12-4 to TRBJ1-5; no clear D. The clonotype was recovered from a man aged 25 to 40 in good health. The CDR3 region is CASSKLGGNQPQHF. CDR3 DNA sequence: TGTGCCAGCAGTAAGCTCGGCGGGAATCAGCCCCAGCATTTT.